Listed below are T cell receptor beta chains from one sample, sequenced in a study of blood T cell repertoires in COVID-19. The repertoire was sequenced with immunoSEQ multiplex PCR; TCRdb's copy has only in-frame clones and lacks some. The sample has 320,000 or so clones, less than 90% seen once. What was sequenced was PBMCs or T cells enriched from blood (not recorded which). The receptors stem from a woman aged 25-40 years who had recovered from COVID-19. CDR3s include the opening cysteine and the closing phenylalanine or tryptophan. The D gene is left open where the match is weak. Clone size is stated in some rows and not others, as once, few, many or a class when expanded.

J gene: TRBJ1-1; D gene: .; clone size: .; V gene: TRBV2; CDR3 protein: CASRGGGSTEAFF; CDR3 DNA: TGTGCCAGCAGAGGCGGGGGGTCCACTGAAGCTTTCTTT
J gene: TRBJ1-2; D gene: .; clone size: .; V gene: TRBV14; CDR3 protein: CASSQGQIYGYTF; CDR3 DNA: TGTGCCAGCAGCCAAGGCCAGATCTATGGCTACACCTTC
J gene: TRBJ1-5; D gene: TRBD1; clone size: .; V gene: TRBV28; CDR3 protein: CASSLDRGEGYSNQPQHF; CDR3 DNA: TGTGCCAGCAGTTTAGACAGGGGGGAAGGCTATAGCAATCAGCCCCAGCATTTT
J gene: TRBJ1-5; D gene: TRBD1; clone size: once; V gene: TRBV15; CDR3 protein: CATSGQGNQPQHF; CDR3 DNA: TGTGCCACCAGCGGACAGGGGAATCAGCCCCAGCATTTT
J gene: TRBJ2-3; D gene: .; clone size: .; V gene: TRBV7-2; CDR3 protein: CASSLGANSDTQYF; CDR3 DNA: TGTGCCAGCAGCCTGGGGGCTAATTCAGATACGCAGTATTTT
J gene: TRBJ1-6; D gene: .; clone size: .; V gene: TRBV19; CDR3 protein: CASSMELRGSPLHF; CDR3 DNA: TGTGCCAGTAGTATGGAGCTCAGGGGTTCACCCCTCCACTTT
J gene: TRBJ2-5; D gene: .; clone size: .; V gene: TRBV20-1; CDR3 protein: CSASPPATPGETQYF; CDR3 DNA: TGCAGTGCTAGTCCCCCAGCGACCCCAGGGGAGACCCAGTACTTC
J gene: TRBJ2-2; D gene: TRBD2; clone size: once; V gene: TRBV10-3; CDR3 protein: CAIRPGLAAGELFF; CDR3 DNA: TGTGCCATCAGACCCGGACTAGCGGCTGGGGAGCTGTTTTTT
J gene: TRBJ1-2; D gene: .; clone size: few; V gene: TRBV7-8; CDR3 protein: CASSQRAGGSTSYGYTF; CDR3 DNA: TGTGCCAGCAGCCAACGAGCGGGAGGGAGTACGAGCTATGGCTACACCTTC
J gene: TRBJ1-1; D gene: .; clone size: few; V gene: TRBV5-3; CDR3 protein: CARSLWCGKYLCVNTEAFF; CDR3 DNA: TGTGCCAGAAGCTTGTGGTGCGGGAAATACCTTTGCGTGAACACTGAAGCTTTCTTT
J gene: TRBJ2-7; D gene: .; clone size: .; V gene: TRBV2; CDR3 protein: CASRAGTSYEQYF; CDR3 DNA: TGTGCCAGCAGGGCCGGGACTTCCTACGAGCAGTACTTC
J gene: TRBJ2-7; D gene: TRBD1; clone size: .; V gene: TRBV4-1; CDR3 protein: CASSLQTGDPYEQYF; CDR3 DNA: TGCGCCAGCAGCCTTCAGACAGGGGACCCCTACGAGCAGTACTTC
J gene: TRBJ1-5; D gene: .; clone size: few; V gene: TRBV19; CDR3 protein: CATHEAGGGSNQPQHF; CDR3 DNA: TGTGCCACCCACGAGGCGGGGGGGGGCAGCAATCAGCCCCAGCATTTT
J gene: TRBJ2-5; D gene: TRBD2; clone size: .; V gene: TRBV6-2/TRBV6-3; CDR3 protein: CASSYSGGGIQETQYF; CDR3 DNA: TGTGCCAGCAGTTACTCGGGCGGGGGGATTCAAGAGACCCAGTACTTC
J gene: TRBJ2-3; D gene: .; clone size: .; V gene: TRBV30; CDR3 protein: CAWSDSRDTQYF; CDR3 DNA: TGTGCCTGGTCAGACAGTAGAGATACGCAGTATTTT
J gene: TRBJ1-1; D gene: TRBD1; clone size: .; V gene: TRBV30; CDR3 protein: CAWSVGQGNTEAFF; CDR3 DNA: TGTGCCTGGAGCGTGGGACAGGGTAACACTGAAGCTTTCTTT
J gene: TRBJ1-4; D gene: .; clone size: .; V gene: TRBV2; CDR3 protein: CAIAGPSNEKLFF; CDR3 DNA: TGTGCCATCGCGGGACCATCGAATGAAAAACTGTTTTTT
J gene: TRBJ1-1; D gene: .; clone size: .; V gene: TRBV5-5; CDR3 protein: CASSLSGLNTEAFF; CDR3 DNA: TGTGCCAGCAGCTTATCAGGGCTGAACACTGAAGCTTTCTTT
J gene: TRBJ2-3; D gene: TRBD2; clone size: .; V gene: TRBV5-1; CDR3 protein: CASSLRGLGADTQYF; CDR3 DNA: TGCGCCAGCAGCTTGAGGGGACTAGGGGCAGATACGCAGTATTTT
J gene: TRBJ1-6; D gene: TRBD1; clone size: .; V gene: TRBV6-6; CDR3 protein: CASSTGTVYNSPLHF; CDR3 DNA: TGTGCCAGCAGTACCGGGACAGTTTATAATTCACCCCTCCACTTT
J gene: TRBJ1-2; D gene: TRBD1; clone size: .; V gene: TRBV18; CDR3 protein: CASSPYDRAYGYTF; CDR3 DNA: TGTGCCAGCTCACCTTATGACAGGGCCTATGGCTACACCTTC
J gene: TRBJ2-7; D gene: TRBD1; clone size: .; V gene: TRBV12-3/TRBV12-4; CDR3 protein: CASSSRTGQYF; CDR3 DNA: TGTGCCAGCAGTTCCAGGACAGGGCAGTACTTC
J gene: TRBJ1-1; D gene: .; clone size: few; V gene: TRBV28; CDR3 protein: CASKEITEAFF; CDR3 DNA: TGTGCCAGTAAGGAGATCACTGAAGCTTTCTTT
J gene: TRBJ1-2; D gene: TRBD1; clone size: .; V gene: TRBV5-1; CDR3 protein: CASSLRTGDEDGYTF; CDR3 DNA: TGCGCCAGCAGCCTCCGGACAGGGGATGAGGATGGCTACACCTTC
J gene: TRBJ2-5; D gene: .; clone size: .; V gene: TRBV10-2; CDR3 protein: CASAKLETQYF; CDR3 DNA: TGCGCCAGCGCCAAACTAGAGACCCAGTACTTC
J gene: TRBJ2-3; D gene: .; clone size: .; V gene: TRBV9; CDR3 protein: CASSVRGWVASDTQYF; CDR3 DNA: TGTGCCAGCAGCGTGAGAGGGTGGGTAGCTTCAGATACGCAGTATTTT
J gene: TRBJ1-5; D gene: TRBD1; clone size: .; V gene: TRBV2; CDR3 protein: CASSPGTVNQPQHF; CDR3 DNA: TGTGCCAGCAGTCCAGGGACAGTCAATCAGCCCCAGCATTTT
J gene: TRBJ2-3; D gene: .; clone size: .; V gene: TRBV20-1; CDR3 protein: CSASNRHTDTQYF; CDR3 DNA: TGCAGTGCTAGTAACCGACACACAGATACGCAGTATTTT
J gene: TRBJ1-5; D gene: .; clone size: .; V gene: TRBV28; CDR3 protein: CASSPLGGFQPQHF; CDR3 DNA: TGTGCCAGCAGTCCCCTAGGGGGTTTTCAGCCCCAGCATTTT